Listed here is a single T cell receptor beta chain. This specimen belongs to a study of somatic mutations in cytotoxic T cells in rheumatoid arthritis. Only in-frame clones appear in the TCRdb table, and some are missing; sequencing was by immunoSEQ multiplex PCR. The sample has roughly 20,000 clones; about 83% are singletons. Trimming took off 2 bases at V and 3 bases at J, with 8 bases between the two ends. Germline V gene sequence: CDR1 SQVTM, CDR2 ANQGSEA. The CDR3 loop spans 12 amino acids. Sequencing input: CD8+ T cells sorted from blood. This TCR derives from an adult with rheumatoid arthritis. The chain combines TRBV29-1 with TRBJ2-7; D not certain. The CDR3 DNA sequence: TGCAGCGTTGAAACGCAGGACTACGAGCAGTACTTC. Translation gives CSVETQDYEQYF.